This T cell receptor beta chain was captured in a study of PD-1 blockade in classical Hodgkin lymphoma. Across the whole study: With a 2-week interval, patients received intravenous nivolumab at 3 mg/kg.

In the case of this clone: The antigen is not known.

Generated by immunoSEQ multiplex PCR, the TCRdb table keeps only in-frame clones and is missing some. This table holds approximately 15,000 clones, roughly four fifths found once. General study findings and limits: Excluded were patients who started nivolumab under 1 year after ASCT, a group that had lower diversity. Whereas CD4+ TCR diversity had risen significantly by C4D1, CD8+ TCR diversity had not. At baseline, newly diagnosed patients reportedly showed less TCR diversity than healthy donors.

All patients relapsed after autologous stem cell transplantation, and brentuximab vedotin exposure varied. This CDR3 region has 15 residues. CDR1 and CDR2 (germline): SGDLS, YYNGEE. V was pared by 4 bases and J by 6 bases, with 5 bases of the junction left unmatched. Sequenced here: peripheral blood mononuclear cells (PBMCs), sampled at baseline. The gene calls are TRBV9 and TRBJ1-5; 12 bases align to TRBD1. The sequence came from a human donor with classical Hodgkin lymphoma. CDR3 in amino acids: CASSPGQGASQPQHF. Written as DNA, the CDR3 is TGTGCCAGCAGCCCGGGACAGGGGGCTAGTCAGCCCCAGCATTTT.